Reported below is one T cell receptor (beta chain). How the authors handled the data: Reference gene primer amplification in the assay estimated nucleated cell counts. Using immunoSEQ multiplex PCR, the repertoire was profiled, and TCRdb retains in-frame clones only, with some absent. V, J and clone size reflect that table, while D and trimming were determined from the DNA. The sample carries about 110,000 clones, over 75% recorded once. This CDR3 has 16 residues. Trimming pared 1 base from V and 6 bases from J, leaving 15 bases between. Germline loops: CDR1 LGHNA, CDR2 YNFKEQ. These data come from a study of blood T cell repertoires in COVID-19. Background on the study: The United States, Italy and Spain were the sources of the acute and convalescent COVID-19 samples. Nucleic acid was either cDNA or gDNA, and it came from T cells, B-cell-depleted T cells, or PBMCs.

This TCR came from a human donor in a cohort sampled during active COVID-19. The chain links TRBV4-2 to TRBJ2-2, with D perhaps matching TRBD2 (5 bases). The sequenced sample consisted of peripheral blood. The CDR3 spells CASSQAVAIMAGELFF. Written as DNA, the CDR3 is TGTGCCAGCAGCCAAGCGGTAGCGATAATGGCCGGGGAGCTGTTTTTT.